These 27 T cell receptor beta chains share one sample of origin, sequenced in a study of blood T cell repertoires in COVID-19. Generated by immunoSEQ multiplex PCR, the TCRdb table keeps only in-frame clones and is missing some. Among about 330,000 clones, about 87% were seen once, and the ten largest hold around 8.9%. The sample comprised peripheral blood. The receptors stem from a man aged 25-45 years with COVID-19, enrolled during active disease.

The chain joins TRBV7-8 to TRBJ1-3; tentatively, D is TRBD1 (6 bases). Trimming removed 5 bases at V and 0 bases at J, with 11 bases between. The CDR3 is 15 amino acids. Germline V gives CDR1 SGHVS, CDR2 FQNEAQ. The CDR3 spells CASSRTGNSGNTIYF. CDR3 coding DNA: TGTGCCAGCAGCCGTACAGGGAACTCTGGAAACACCATATATTTT.

This chain uses TRBV5-6 with TRBJ2-7, with TRBD1 matching 8 bases. V dropped 1 base and J dropped 6; count of bases not matched to a gene: 9. The germline CDR1 and CDR2 sequences are SGHDT and YYEEEE. This CDR3 has 15 amino acids. The DNA of the CDR3 is TGTGCCAGCAGCTTGAGAGGGGCAGGGGGCGCCGAGCAGTACTTC. Protein sequence: CASSLRGAGGAEQYF.

This chain uses TRBV6-5 with TRBJ1-4; TRBD1 aligns across 9 bases. J lost 5 bases, V lost 5 bases, and 6 bases had no gene match. The germline V gene has CDR1 MNHEY and CDR2 SVGAGI. This CDR3 has 15 amino acids. The CDR3 sequence: CASSPPGQGNEKLFF. CDR3 sequence (DNA): TGTGCCAGCAGTCCGCCGGGACAGGGCAATGAAAAACTGTTTTTT.

In this sample, this clone turned up a few times. The chain carries TRBV7-2 and TRBJ1-3; 8 bases line up with TRBD1. The CDR3 extends over 17 amino acids. V was pared by 2 bases and J by 0 bases, with 6 bases of the junction left unmatched. Germline CDR1 reads SGHTA; CDR2 reads FQGNSA. The CDR3 region has the DNA TGTGCCAGCAGCTTAATAGCCAGGGGGCTCTCTGGAAACACCATATATTTT. It yields the protein CASSLIARGLSGNTIYF. The full variable domain, completed using reference TRBV7-2 and TRBJ1-3, is GAGVSQSPSNKVTEKGKDVELRCDPISGHTALYWYRQSLGQGLEFLIYFQGNSAPDKSGLPSDRFSAERTGGSVSTLTIQRTQQEDSAVYLCASSLIARGLSGNTIYFGEGSWLTVV.

The chain employs TRBV24-1 and TRBJ1-2, with 10 bases that match TRBD1. V lost 3 bases, J lost 6 bases, and 0 bases stayed unmatched. The germline gives CDR1 KGHDR, CDR2 SFDVKD. This CDR3 is 13 amino acids long. CDR3 amino acids: CATSDGQGDGYTF. CDR3 nucleotide sequence: TGTGCCACCAGTGATGGACAGGGGGATGGCTACACCTTC.

The V and J genes are TRBV29-1 and TRBJ1-1; possibly TRBD1 for D (6 bases). With 6 bases removed from V and 0 bases from J, the gap between germline ends came to 11 bases. CDR3 length equals 13 residues. CDR1 and CDR2 from the germline V gene are SQVTM and ANQGSEA. The CDR3 bases are TGCAGCGTCGGACAGAGAATGAACACTGAAGCTTTCTTT. This sequence encodes CSVGQRMNTEAFF.

V and J are TRBV5-4 and TRBJ2-1; TRBD2 matches at 11 bases. The CDR3 consists of 11 residues. After removal of 4 bases from V and 14 bases from J, the junction contained 2 bases not matched to a gene. Germline V gives CDR1 SGHNT, CDR2 YYREEE (reference sequence). The CDR3 sequence: CASSRGLAEFF. CDR3 DNA: TGTGCCAGCAGCCGGGGACTAGCGGAGTTCTTC.

The J gene is TRBJ2-7, the V gene TRBV9; TRBD1 matches 7 bases. CDR3 length: 15 amino acids. J was trimmed by 3 bases and V by 3 bases; bases with no gene match: 9. CDR1 and CDR2 from the germline V gene are SGDLS and YYNGEE. The CDR3 here is CASSETPGQYYEQYF. The DNA for the CDR3 is TGTGCCAGCAGCGAGACCCCGGGACAGTACTACGAGCAGTACTTC.

The rearrangement links TRBV2 to TRBJ1-1; 7 bases align to TRBD1. The length of the CDR3 is 14 residues. Germline loops: CDR1 SNHLY, CDR2 FYNNEI. V lost 4 bases, J lost 0 bases, and 2 bases stayed unmatched. This CDR3 is CASSGQGLNTEAFF. CDR3 sequence (DNA): TGTGCCAGCAGTGGACAGGGATTGAACACTGAAGCTTTCTTT.

The chain couples TRBV4-2 to TRBJ2-5; D is uncertain. This CDR3 comprises 14 residues. Per the germline V gene, CDR1 is LGHNA and CDR2 is YNFKEQ. The V end was cut by 0 bases, the J end by 4 bases, with 9 bases between. This chain's CDR3 is CASSQDLGLETQYF. CDR3 nucleotide sequence: TGTGCCAGCAGCCAAGATCTAGGCTTAGAGACCCAGTACTTC.

V and J are TRBV19 and TRBJ1-5, with 8 bases identical to TRBD1. There are 17 residues in the CDR3. V lost 0 bases and J lost 7; bases outside the gene matches: 11. CDR1 is LNHDA, CDR2 SQIVND, per germline (reference sequence). The CDR3 protein is CASSIDRRGLVEQPQHF. CDR3 bases: TGTGCCAGTAGTATAGATCGCAGGGGGCTGGTTGAGCAGCCCCAGCATTTT. Filled out from reference TRBV19 and TRBJ1-5, the complete variable domain reads DGGITQSPKYLFRKEGQNVTLSCEQNLNHDAMYWYRQDPGQGLRLIYYSQIVNDFQKGDIAEGYSVSREKKESFPLTVTSAQKNPTAFYLCASSIDRRGLVEQPQHFGDGTRLSIL.

V is TRBV19 and J is TRBJ1-1; the D gene is possibly TRBD1 (5 bases). Trimming removed 6 bases at V and 4 bases at J, with 9 bases between. The germline V gene encodes CDR1 LNHDA and CDR2 SQIVND (reference sequence). The length of the CDR3 is 12 residues. CDR3 in DNA: TGTGCCAGTAGACACCAGGGCACTGAAGCTTTCTTT. It specifies CASRHQGTEAFF.

This clone was detected a few times. V usage is TRBV6-5 and J usage is TRBJ1-2; possible D gene TRBD1, 5 bases. This CDR3 is built from 15 residues. Germline CDR1 is MNHEY and CDR2 is SVGAGI. The V end was cut by 3 bases, the J end by 0 bases, with 11 bases between. The CDR3 loop is CASSYGGRPNYGYTF. The CDR3 DNA reads TGTGCCAGCAGTTATGGGGGGAGACCTAACTATGGCTACACCTTC.

CDR3 nucleotides: TGTGCCAGCAGGAACACCTACAATGAGCAGTTCTTC. Translation: CASRNTYNEQFF. The chain couples TRBV7-3 to TRBJ2-1; D uncertain. Deletions cut 6 bases from V and 2 bases from J, with 5 bases between. This CDR3 has 12 residues. The germline gives CDR1 SGHTA, CDR2 FQGTGA.

The rearrangement uses TRBV19 and TRBJ1-5, with TRBD1 matching over 11 bases. Looked up from germline, CDR1 is LNHDA and CDR2 is SQIVND (reference sequence). The CDR3 runs 16 residues. V was clipped by 3 bases and J by 5 bases; unmatched bases: 6. The chain's CDR3 is CASSMWRTGGDQPQHF. Written as DNA, the CDR3 is TGTGCCAGTAGTATGTGGAGGACAGGGGGCGATCAGCCCCAGCATTTT.

The V call is TRBV5-5, the J call TRBJ2-5; possibly TRBD1 for D (5 bases). Trimming took 1 base from V and 5 from J, leaving 24 bases between them. Germline loops: CDR1 SGHKS, CDR2 YYEKEE (reference sequence). The CDR3 consists of 18 residues. Written as DNA, the CDR3 is TGTGCCAGCAGCTTGCACGGGTCCCCATGGGCCAAGGGGGAGACCCAGTACTTC. It codes for CASSLHGSPWAKGETQYF.

The V and J genes are TRBV3-1 (or the pseudogene TRBV3-2) and TRBJ1-2; the D is unclear. Germline-derived CDR1 and CDR2 are LGHDT and YNNKEL (reference sequence). Trimming pared 4 bases from V and 8 bases from J, leaving 11 bases between. The CDR3 extends over 12 amino acids. The CDR3 nucleotides are TGTGCCAGCAGCCTCTCGGGGAGGGGCTACACCTTC. Protein product: CASSLSGRGYTF.

The gene calls are TRBV5-4 and TRBJ2-1; D is unclear. Trimming left V 6 bases short and J 0 bases short, with 13 bases between. CDR1 is SGHNT, CDR2 YYREEE, per germline (reference sequence). CDR3 size: 15 residues. The chain's CDR3 is CASTPDTSSYNEQFF. As DNA, the CDR3 is TGTGCCAGCACCCCAGACACAAGCTCCTACAATGAGCAGTTCTTC.

V gene TRBV3-1 (or the pseudogene TRBV3-2) combines with J gene TRBJ2-7, with 9 bases identical to TRBD1. Trimming took 0 bases from V and 4 from J; bases not matched to a gene: 10. The CDR3 is 17 amino acids. The V gene's germline CDR1 is LGHDT and CDR2 YNNKEL (reference sequence). The CDR3 DNA follows: TGTGCCAGCAGCCAAGATCGAGGGACAGGGATCCCTTACGAGCAGTACTTC. Translated: CASSQDRGTGIPYEQYF.

The V call is TRBV19, the J call TRBJ2-7; 8 bases align to TRBD2. This CDR3 comprises 13 residues. Germline V gene lookup returns CDR1 LNHDA and CDR2 SQIVND (reference sequence). J lost 3 bases, V lost 6 bases, and 4 bases had no gene match. CDR3 nucleotides: TGTGCCAGTAGGAATAGCGGGAACTACGAGCAGTACTTC. Its translation: CASRNSGNYEQYF.

The rearrangement uses TRBV4-3 and TRBJ2-6, with D hard to call. Germline V lookup: CDR1 LGHNA, CDR2 YSLEER. This CDR3 spans 19 amino acids. Trimming took off 0 bases at V and 0 bases at J, with 15 bases between the two ends. In DNA, the CDR3 is TGCGCCAGCAGCCAAGATGAGGCCACCTACCCCTCTGGGGCCAACGTCCTGACTTTC. This gives the protein CASSQDEATYPSGANVLTF.

The V and J genes are TRBV30 and TRBJ1-1, with 8 bases fitting TRBD1. The CDR3 covers 13 residues. Germline trimming cut 4 bases from V and 0 bases from J; bases unmatched to any gene: 1. Germline lookup yields CDR1 GTSNPN and CDR2 SVGIG (reference sequence). The CDR3 DNA reads TGTGCCTGGACAGGGGGCATGAACACTGAAGCTTTCTTT. Its translation is CAWTGGMNTEAFF.

This clone was seen a single time. The V gene is TRBV18, the J gene TRBJ1-1, with 7 positions matching TRBD1. J lost 0 bases, V lost 5 bases, and 9 bases had no gene match. Germline V gene lookup returns CDR1 KGHSH and CDR2 LQKENI. CDR3 length equals 16 residues. The CDR3 is CASSSYPTGMNTEAFF. CDR3 in DNA: TGTGCCAGCTCATCCTACCCGACAGGGATGAACACTGAAGCTTTCTTT.

The CDR3 here is CASSRFGSPGSTEAFF. In DNA, the CDR3 is TGCGCCAGCAGCCGTTTTGGCAGCCCCGGGTCCACTGAAGCTTTCTTT. The genes are TRBV5-1 and TRBJ1-1; D is uncertain. V gave up 4 bases and J gave up 4 bases, with 20 bases separating them. The germline gives CDR1 SGHRS, CDR2 YFSETQ. The CDR3 is 16 residues long.

The chain carries TRBV7-9 and TRBJ2-1; 14 nucleotides agree with TRBD2. This CDR3 spans 16 amino acids. After removal of 1 base from V and 9 bases from J, the junction contained 5 bases not matched to a gene. The V gene's germline CDR1 is SEHNR and CDR2 FQNEAQ (reference sequence). This CDR3 is CASSLGGLAGEGEQFF. The CDR3 nucleotides read TGTGCCAGCAGCTTAGGGGGACTAGCGGGAGAGGGTGAGCAGTTCTTC.

This clone occurred a few times. The chain couples TRBV23-1 to TRBJ1-5; 10 nucleotides match TRBD1. TRBV23-1 belongs to the ORF category, with a function that is uncertain. The CDR3 totals 15 residues. The trim removed 4 bases at V and 7 bases at J, leaving 7 bases unmatched. In nucleotides, the CDR3 is TGCGCCAGCAGTCGAGGGGACAGGGGCAGACAGCCCCAGCATTTT. This gives the protein CASSRGDRGRQPQHF.

The rearrangement links TRBV6-5 to TRBJ2-7, with TRBD1 as a possible D gene (5 bases). The CDR3 sequence is 15 residues long. Germline-derived CDR1 and CDR2 are MNHEY and SVGAGI. Trimming removed 0 bases at V and 4 bases at J, with 13 bases between. This CDR3 reads CASSYSGPLGYEQYF. The CDR3 bases are TGTGCCAGCAGTTACTCGGGGCCCCTCGGATACGAGCAGTACTTC.